This T cell receptor (beta chain) came from a study of cytomegalovirus exposure and HLA in healthy donors. Points on this clone: What it binds is unknown.

The germline V gene has CDR1 LNHNV and CDR2 YYDKDF (reference sequence). The CDR3 covers 15 residues. V was trimmed by 3 bases and J by 0 bases, leaving 9 bases between them. A roughly 120-subject validation cohort, separate from the 666-subject first cohort, supplied the donors. Sequencing was performed with immunoSEQ multiplex PCR; in TCRdb, only in-frame clones are kept and a portion is missing. The sample records some 290,000 clones, roughly 90% being singletons. General study findings and limits: Rare sequences made up most TCRs, while some public TCRs were found in many donors. Some TCR beta chains (roughly 160 of them) were listed as cytomegalovirus-associated.

Sequenced material: PBMCs. The source of this sequence is a man aged 25-45 years in good health and CMV-seronegative. The genes are TRBV15 and TRBJ1-3; D uncertain. The CDR3 DNA is TGTGCCACCAGCAGCCGGACTACCTCTGGAAACACCATATATTTT. Its protein product is CATSSRTTSGNTIYF.